The subject of this entry is one T cell receptor beta chain. The data were obtained in a study of human thymus T cells. Resections were taken during corrective heart surgery, and the thymus tissue came from these. Data came from immunoSEQ multiplex PCR; TCRdb stores just in-frame clones and leaves some out. The data show about 78,000 clones, with around 96% seen just once and 0.031% held by the top ten. Trimming removed 2 bases from V and 1 base from J, with 12 bases in between. CDR3 size: 15 residues. Germline V gives CDR1 SEHNR, CDR2 FQNEAQ (reference sequence). This sequence joins TRBV7-9 and TRBJ2-7, with D possibly TRBD1 on 5 matching bases. The clonotype was recovered from a boy younger than two with a congenital heart defect but otherwise immunologically healthy. Specimen: thymus tissue. The CDR3 sequence is CASSLTTEDSYEQYF. The CDR3 bases are TGTGCCAGCAGCTTAACGACAGAGGATTCCTACGAGCAGTACTTC.